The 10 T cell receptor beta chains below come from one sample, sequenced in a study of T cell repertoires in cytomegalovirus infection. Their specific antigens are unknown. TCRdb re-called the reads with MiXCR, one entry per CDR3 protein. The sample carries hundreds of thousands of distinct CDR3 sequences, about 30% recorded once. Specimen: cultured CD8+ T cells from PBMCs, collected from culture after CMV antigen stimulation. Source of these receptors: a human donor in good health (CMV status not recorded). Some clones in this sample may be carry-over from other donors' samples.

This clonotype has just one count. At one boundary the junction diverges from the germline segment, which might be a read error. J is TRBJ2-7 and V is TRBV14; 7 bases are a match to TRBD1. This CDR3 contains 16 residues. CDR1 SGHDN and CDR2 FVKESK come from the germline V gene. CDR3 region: CVSSRYLSGQLYEQYF. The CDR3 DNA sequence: TGTGTCAGCAGCCGCTATCTCTCGGGACAGCTCTACGAGCAGTACTTC.

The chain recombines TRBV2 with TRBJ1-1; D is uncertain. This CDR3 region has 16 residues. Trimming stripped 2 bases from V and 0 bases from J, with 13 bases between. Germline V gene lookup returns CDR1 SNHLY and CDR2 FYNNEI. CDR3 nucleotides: TGTGCCAGCAGTGAACACGGACTGAATGTGAACACTGAAGCTTTCTTT. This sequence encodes CASSEHGLNVNTEAFF.

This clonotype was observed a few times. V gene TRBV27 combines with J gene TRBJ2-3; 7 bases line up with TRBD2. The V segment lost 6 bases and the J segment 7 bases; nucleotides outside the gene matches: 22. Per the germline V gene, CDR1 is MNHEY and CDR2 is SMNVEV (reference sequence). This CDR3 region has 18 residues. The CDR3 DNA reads TGTGCCAGCAGGGGGACGGTAGCAGCGGGGCTACCCCCGTATACGCAGTATTTT. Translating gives CASRGTVAAGLPPYTQYF.

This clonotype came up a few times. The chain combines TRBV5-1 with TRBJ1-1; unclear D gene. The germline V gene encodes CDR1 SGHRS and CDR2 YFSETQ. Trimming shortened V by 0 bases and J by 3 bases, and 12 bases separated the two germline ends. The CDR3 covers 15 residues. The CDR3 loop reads CASSLAKGGYTEAFF. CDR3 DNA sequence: TGCGCCAGCAGCTTGGCTAAGGGTGGGTACACTGAAGCTTTCTTT.

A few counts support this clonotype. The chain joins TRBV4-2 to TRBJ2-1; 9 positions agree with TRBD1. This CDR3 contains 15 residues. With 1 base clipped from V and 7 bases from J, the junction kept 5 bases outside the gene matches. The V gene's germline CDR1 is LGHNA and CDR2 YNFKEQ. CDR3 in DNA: TGTGCCAGCAGCCAAGGACAGGGGGACAGAAATGAGCAGTTCTTC. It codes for CASSQGQGDRNEQFF.

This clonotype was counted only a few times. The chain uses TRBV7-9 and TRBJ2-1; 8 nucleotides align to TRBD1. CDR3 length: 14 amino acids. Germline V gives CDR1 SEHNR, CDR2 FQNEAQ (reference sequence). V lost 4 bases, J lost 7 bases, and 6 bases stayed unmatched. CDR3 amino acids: CASSSGQVWNEQFF. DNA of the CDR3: TGTGCCAGCAGCTCGGGACAGGTCTGGAATGAGCAGTTCTTC.

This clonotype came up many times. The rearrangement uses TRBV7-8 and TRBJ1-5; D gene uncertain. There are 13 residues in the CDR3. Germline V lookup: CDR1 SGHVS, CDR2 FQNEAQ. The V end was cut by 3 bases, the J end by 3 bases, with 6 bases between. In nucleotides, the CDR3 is TGTGCCAGCAGCTTGCAAGCCAATCAGCCCCAGCATTTT. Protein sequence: CASSLQANQPQHF.

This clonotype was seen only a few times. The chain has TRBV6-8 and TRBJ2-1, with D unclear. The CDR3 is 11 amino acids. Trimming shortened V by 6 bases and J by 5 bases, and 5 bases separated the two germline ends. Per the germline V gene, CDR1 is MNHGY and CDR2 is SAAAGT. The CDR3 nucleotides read TGTGCCAGCAGGCACAACAATGAGCAGTTCTTC. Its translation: CASRHNNEQFF.

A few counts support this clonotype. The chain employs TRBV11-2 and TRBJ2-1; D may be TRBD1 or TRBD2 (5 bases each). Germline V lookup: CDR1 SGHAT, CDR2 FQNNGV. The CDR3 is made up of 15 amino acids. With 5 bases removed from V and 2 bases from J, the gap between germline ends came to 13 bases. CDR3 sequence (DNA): TGTGCCAGCAGCCCGGGACCCATTACCTACAATGAGCAGTTCTTC. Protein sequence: CASSPGPITYNEQFF.

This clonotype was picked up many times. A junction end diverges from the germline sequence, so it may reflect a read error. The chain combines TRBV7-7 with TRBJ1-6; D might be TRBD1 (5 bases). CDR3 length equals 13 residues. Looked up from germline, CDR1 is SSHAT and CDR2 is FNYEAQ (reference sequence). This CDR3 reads CASSSRVGSPLHF. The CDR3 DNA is TGTGCTAGCAGCTCCAGGGTAGGGTCACCCCTCCACTTT. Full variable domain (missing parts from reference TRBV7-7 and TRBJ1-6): GAGVSQSPRYKVTKRGQDVTLRCDPISSHATLYWYQQALGQGPEFLTYFNYEAQPDKSGLPSDRFSAERPEGSISTLTIQRTEQRDSAMYRCASSSRVGSPLHFGNGTRLTVT.